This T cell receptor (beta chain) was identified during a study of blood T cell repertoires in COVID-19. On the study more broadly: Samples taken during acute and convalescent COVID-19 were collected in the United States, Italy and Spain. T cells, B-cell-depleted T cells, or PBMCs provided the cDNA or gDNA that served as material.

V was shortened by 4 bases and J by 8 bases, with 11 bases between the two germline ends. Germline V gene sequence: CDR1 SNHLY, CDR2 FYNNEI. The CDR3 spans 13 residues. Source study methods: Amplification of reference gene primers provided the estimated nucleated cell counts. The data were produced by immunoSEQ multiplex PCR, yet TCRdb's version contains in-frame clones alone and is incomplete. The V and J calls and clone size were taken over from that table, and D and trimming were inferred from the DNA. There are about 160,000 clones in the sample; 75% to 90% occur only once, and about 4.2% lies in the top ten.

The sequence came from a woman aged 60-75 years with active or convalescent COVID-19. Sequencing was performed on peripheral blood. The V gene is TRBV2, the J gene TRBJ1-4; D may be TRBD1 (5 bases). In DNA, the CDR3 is TGTGCCAGCAGTGCCAGGGCTGGGGAAAAACTGTTTTTT. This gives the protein CASSARAGEKLFF.